This TCR beta chain was obtained from a study of beta chain features in type 1 diabetes. On the study more broadly: All samples yielded some 110 million examined sorted cells.

Study-wide points: PCR could preferentially amplify shorter templates, alike in patients and controls. Within each of all four CD4+ subsets, Type 1 diabetes patients had TCRB CDR3s that were moderately but significantly shorter. Lower insertion and higher deletion counts appeared at VDJ junctions in type 1 diabetes patients.

With 3 bases removed from V and 1 base from J, the gap between germline ends came to 9 bases. CDR1 is GTSNPN and CDR2 is SVGIG in the germline V gene (reference sequence). This CDR3 has 13 amino acids. The sample holds a few counts of this clone. Its antigen is as yet unknown. cDNA synthesis used the whole RNA isolate, giving expressed TCRB sequences. Profiled with immunoSEQ multiplex PCR; TCRdb holds only in-frame clones, not every one. The sample lists hundreds of thousands of clones; around an eighth were seen once. The sequencing input was naive CD4+ T cells from blood. The sequence derives from a young man with type 1 diabetes. This chain uses TRBV30 with TRBJ2-5; D is undetermined. The chain's CDR3 is CAWSPHIQETQYF. In nucleotides, the CDR3 is TGTGCCTGGAGCCCGCATATCCAAGAGACCCAGTACTTC.